What follows are 7 T cell receptor beta chains derived from one specimen sequenced in a study of vaccination and CD4 T cells after COVID-19. Treatment denoted: roughly 11-day PBMC culture with coronavirus spike peptide pools or control peptides (ViraFEST assay). At the Johns Hopkins FTIC core, DNA taken from cultured CD4+ T cells was sequenced by way of the Oncomine TCR Beta short-read assay. TCRdb ran MiXCR on the PCR reads and lists one entry per CDR3 protein. The table records about 13,000 distinct CDR3 sequences, around 50% of them present only once. No antigens are known for them. The specimen comprised cultured CD4+ T cells from blood, sampled after SARS-CoV-2 vaccination. These receptors all come from a human donor with COVID-19.

V is TRBV20-1 and J is TRBJ1-6; maybe TRBD1 (6 bases). The CDR3 is 17 amino acids. The V gene lost 1 base and the J gene lost 4 bases, with 17 bases spanning the gap. Germline CDR1 and CDR2: DFQATT and SNEGSKA (reference sequence). The chain's CDR3 is CSARGQVLSLYNSPLHF. The CDR3 DNA reads TGCAGTGCTAGAGGACAGGTCCTATCCCTATATAATTCACCCCTCCACTTT.

The rearrangement links TRBV27 to TRBJ2-7; D unclear. Germline assignment: CDR1 MNHEY and CDR2 SMNVEV (reference sequence). Deletions cut 3 bases from V and 5 bases from J, with 14 bases between. The CDR3 is 14 amino acids. The CDR3 region is CASSFWAGINEQYF. The CDR3 DNA sequence: TGTGCCAGCAGTTTCTGGGCAGGCATCAACGAGCAGTACTTC.

This chain uses TRBV11-3 with TRBJ2-7; 12 nucleotides line up with TRBD1. J was trimmed by 7 bases and V by 5 bases; bases with no gene match: 9. The CDR3 covers 15 residues. Germline V lookup: CDR1 SGHNT, CDR2 YENEEA. CDR3 sequence (DNA): TGTGCCAGCAGCCCTCCGGGACAGGGGGCGGGGGAGCAGTACTTC. Protein sequence: CASSPPGQGAGEQYF.

The chain employs TRBV28 and TRBJ1-1; D gene unclear. Germline loops: CDR1 MDHEN, CDR2 SYDVKM. V lost 6 bases and J 11 bases, leaving 22 bases between the germline ends. The CDR3 has 14 amino acids. The CDR3 spells CASSGGYYIWLAFF. CDR3 DNA: TGTGCCAGCAGCGGTGGGTACTATATTTGGTTGGCTTTCTTT. Full variable domain (missing parts from reference TRBV28 and TRBJ1-1): DVKVTQSSRYLVKRTGEKVFLECVQDMDHENMFWYRQDPGLGLRLIYFSYDVKMKEKGDIPEGYSVSREKKERFSLILESASTNQTSMYLCASSGGYYIWLAFFGQGTRLTVV.

As DNA, the CDR3 is TGTGCCAGCAGCTCTAGGTCCTTTTCCTACAATGAGCAGTTCTTC. This encodes CASSSRSFSYNEQFF. This chain uses TRBV7-2 with TRBJ2-1, with D unclear. The ends were cut back, 4 bases at V and 1 base at J, with 11 bases in the middle. CDR1 and CDR2 from the germline V gene are SGHTA and FQGNSA. This CDR3 region has 15 residues.

This clonotype was detected a few times. The chain uses TRBV7-2 and TRBJ2-5; either TRBD1 or TRBD2 may fit D (7 bases each). V was cut by 5 bases and J by 3 bases, with 13 bases left in between. This CDR3 contains 14 residues. Per germline, CDR1 SGHTA and CDR2 FQGNSA. The CDR3 region has the DNA TGTGCCAGCAGCCCCAGGGGGGGAGAAGAGACCCAGTACTTC. Protein sequence: CASSPRGGEETQYF.

The chain employs TRBV20-1 and TRBJ2-7; 7 bases map to TRBD2. Germline lookup yields CDR1 DFQATT and CDR2 SNEGSKA (reference sequence). Unmatched junction bases numbered 9, after V lost 5 bases and J lost 2 bases. CDR3 size: 14 residues. The CDR3 region has the DNA TGCAGTGCTTGGGAGGGAGGGGCGGCCTACGAGCAGTACTTC. Amino acid sequence: CSAWEGGAAYEQYF.